This paragraph reports one T cell receptor (beta chain). This sample stems from a study of blood T cell repertoires in COVID-19. Overall study context: Samples came from the United States, Italy and Spain, spanning acute and convalescent COVID-19. PBMCs, B-cell-depleted T cells, or T cells provided the cDNA or gDNA that made up the material.

Methods used by the authors: How many nucleated cells were present was estimated from reference gene primer amplification. Repertoires were generated with immunoSEQ multiplex PCR, while TCRdb's copy carries only in-frame clones and drops some. V and J calls and clone size are copied from that table; D and trimming were computed from the DNA. The sample contains approximately 210,000 clones, roughly nine tenths of which appear only once. The sequenced material came from peripheral blood. The source of this sequence is a man aged 25-40 years with acute or convalescent COVID-19.

The CDR3 reads CATSRVRTGLSPLHF. The CDR3 coding sequence is TGTGCCACCAGCAGAGTAAGGACAGGGCTTTCACCCCTCCACTTT. This sequence joins TRBV15 and TRBJ1-6; 8 bases are shared with TRBD1. The ends lost 1 base at V and 9 bases at J; junction bases unmatched: 5. The CDR3 spans 15 residues. The germline gives CDR1 LNHNV, CDR2 YYDKDF (reference sequence). Looking up the rest from reference TRBV15 and TRBJ1-6 gives the full variable domain: DAMVIQNPRYQVTQFGKPVTLSCSQTLNHNVMYWYQQKSSQAPKLLFHYYDKDFNNEADTPDNFQSRRPNTSFCFLDIRSPGLGDTAMYLCATSRVRTGLSPLHFGNGTRLTVT.